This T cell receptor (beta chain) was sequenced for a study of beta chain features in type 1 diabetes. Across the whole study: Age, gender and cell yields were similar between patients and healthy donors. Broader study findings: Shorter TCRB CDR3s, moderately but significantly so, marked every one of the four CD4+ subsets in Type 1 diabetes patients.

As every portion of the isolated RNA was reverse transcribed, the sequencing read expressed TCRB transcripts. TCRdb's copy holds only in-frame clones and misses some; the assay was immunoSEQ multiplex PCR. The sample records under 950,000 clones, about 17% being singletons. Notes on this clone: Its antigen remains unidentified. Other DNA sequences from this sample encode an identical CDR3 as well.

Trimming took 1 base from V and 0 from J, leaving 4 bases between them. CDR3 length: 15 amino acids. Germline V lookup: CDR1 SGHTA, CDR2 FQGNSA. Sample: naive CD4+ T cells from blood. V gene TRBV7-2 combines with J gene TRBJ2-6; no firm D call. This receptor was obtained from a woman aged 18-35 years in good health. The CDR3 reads CASSLVGSGANVLTF. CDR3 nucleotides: TGTGCCAGCAGCTTAGTCGGCTCTGGGGCCAACGTCCTGACTTTC.